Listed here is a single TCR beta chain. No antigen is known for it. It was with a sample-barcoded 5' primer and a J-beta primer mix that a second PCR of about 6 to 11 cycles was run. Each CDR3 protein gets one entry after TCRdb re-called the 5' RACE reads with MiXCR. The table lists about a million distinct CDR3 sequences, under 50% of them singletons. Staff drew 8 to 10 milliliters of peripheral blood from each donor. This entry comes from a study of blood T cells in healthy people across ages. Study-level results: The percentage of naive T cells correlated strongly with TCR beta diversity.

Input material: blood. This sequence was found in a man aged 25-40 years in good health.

CDR3 in DNA: TGTGCCAGCAGCTTTACGGGCCTTGATGGCTACACCTTC. This translates into CASSFTGLDGYTF. This sequence joins TRBV7-9 and TRBJ1-2; unclear D gene. The CDR3 has 13 amino acids. V lost 3 bases and J lost 6, with 11 bases in between. Germline V gene lookup returns CDR1 SEHNR and CDR2 FQNEAQ (reference sequence).